This T cell receptor (beta chain) was recorded in a study of blood T cell repertoires in COVID-19. Assay used: immunoSEQ multiplex PCR; TCRdb lists only in-frame clones, some missing. The data show about 150,000 clones, with around nine tenths seen just once and around 1.9% held by the top ten. The CDR3 contains 16 residues. The J segment lost 3 bases and the V segment lost 8 bases, leaving 9 bases of the junction unmatched. Per germline, CDR1 MNHEY and CDR2 SMNVEV (reference sequence). This sequence originates from a man between 45 and 60 years old who had recovered from COVID-19. The specimen was peripheral blood. This chain joins TRBV27 and TRBJ2-6; 8 nucleotides agree with TRBD1. CDR3 DNA sequence: TGTGCCAGCCCCGGGGGCAGGGGGCTTGGGGCCAACGTCCTGACTTTC. It encodes CASPGGRGLGANVLTF. Full variable domain (remainder filled in from reference TRBV27 and TRBJ2-6): EAQVTQNPRYLITVTGKKLTVTCSQNMNHEYMSWYRQDPGLGLRQIYYSMNVEVTDKGDVPEGYKVSRKEKRNFPLILESPSPNQTSLYFCASPGGRGLGANVLTFGAGSRLTVL.